This T cell receptor (beta chain) was sequenced during a study of blood T cell repertoires in COVID-19. Study-wide background: Some COVID-19 samples were acute and others convalescent; all came from the United States, Italy and Spain.

The method was immunoSEQ multiplex PCR; TCRdb's version includes in-frame clones alone and lacks a portion of them. The data contain some 150,000 clones, around 91% of them singletons. The CDR3 runs 15 residues. Per germline, CDR1 ENHRY and CDR2 SYGVKD. Trimming stripped 0 bases from V and 3 bases from J, with 11 bases between. Participants had their cohort set by participant-reported clinical history. Recovered participants had two consecutive negative NP/OP PCR tests, healthcare professional clearance, or symptom resolution. V gene TRBV10-3 combines with J gene TRBJ2-5; D may be TRBD1 (5 bases). The origin of this receptor is a young woman who had recovered from COVID-19. Sequencing was performed on PBMCs or T cells enriched from blood (not recorded which). The CDR3 coding sequence is TGTGCCATCAGTGAGTCATACAAAGGGGAAGAGACCCAGTACTTC. Amino acids: CAISESYKGEETQYF.